This T cell receptor (beta chain) was sequenced during a study of CD8 T cells in ankylosing spondylitis (dated 2017 in TCRdb). Background on the whole study: To find TCR variants linked to disease, the study profiled T cell receptor beta repertoires in ankylosing spondylitis patients and healthy donors. Peripheral blood was sampled, and synovial fluid was also collected from ankylosing spondylitis patients. The full study cohort was made up of 25 to 30 ankylosing spondylitis patients and about a hundred healthy donors.

Trimming accounts for 4 bases at V and 5 bases at J, while the number of junction bases matched to no gene is 13. The germline V gene (reference sequence) supplies CDR1 DFQATT and CDR2 SNEGSKA. Taken from cysteine to phenylalanine, the CDR3 has 15 residues. Left in the record is the CDR3 DNA by itself, 45 bases read in frame from the first base. Sequenced using an Illumina HiSeq 2500. Quantitative 5'-RACE with molecular barcodes was the method used to prepare the TCR beta libraries. Per the source publication's procedure: To identify disease-linked TCR variants, a new computational method was used, one built on a probabilistic model of VDJ rearrangement. Using fastp trimming at Q25 and MiXCR clonotype assembly, TCRdb reanalyzed the public sequencing data and kept in-frame beta chains. Rows are unified per CDR3 protein, each entry keeping the most common DNA and genes. The authors' filters were not applied to this entry. For this sample the table gives 250,000 or so distinct CDR3 sequences, of which under 20% were detected only once. The ten biggest clones cover approximately 32% of the sample.

Broader findings and caveats from the paper: Some TCR beta motif variants had previously been reported in synovial fluid and blood of reactive arthritis patients, which suggested common disease-initiation mechanisms. The disease-linked clones were reported to be significantly enriched in matched synovial fluid samples from ankylosing spondylitis patients. Blood from ankylosing spondylitis patients appeared to be characterized by a TCR beta motif composed of under 10 highly homologous amino acid variants. The disease-linked clones showed a CD8+ phenotype and occurred at relatively low frequencies in peripheral blood.

Only a few counts were recorded for this clonotype. What this receptor recognizes is not known. The input lacks base qualities; no much larger clone sits a single base away. Sequencing was performed on blood, either unsorted or a sorted T cell fraction (not recorded which). The V gene is TRBV20-1 and the J gene is TRBJ2-7; 8 central bases correspond to TRBD1. This TCR came from a male donor with ankylosing spondylitis or in good health (not recorded which). The DNA is TGCAGTGCTACCCGTGCGCGGCAGGGGGCGGACGAGCAGTACTTC. It translates to CSATRARQGADEQYF.